Here is one T cell receptor (beta chain) with its context. Generated by immunoSEQ multiplex PCR, the TCRdb table keeps only in-frame clones and is missing some. The top ten clones hold roughly 8% of a sample with 250,000 to 350,000 clones, around 87% of them seen once. The record originates from a study of blood T cell repertoires in COVID-19. Study background: Whether acute or convalescent, the COVID-19 samples came from the United States, Italy and Spain.

Looked up from germline, CDR1 is LGHDT and CDR2 is YNNKEL (reference sequence). With V trimmed by 5 bases and J by 13 bases, 8 bases remained unmatched. The CDR3 runs to 12 residues. The receptor comes from a woman aged 45-65 years who had recovered from COVID-19. The sample taken for sequencing was peripheral blood. The rearrangement uses TRBV3-1 (or the pseudogene TRBV3-2) and TRBJ2-7, with 10 bases lining up with TRBD1. The CDR3 is CASSSGGTGVYF. As DNA, the CDR3 is TGTGCCAGCAGCAGTGGAGGGACAGGGGTTTACTTC.